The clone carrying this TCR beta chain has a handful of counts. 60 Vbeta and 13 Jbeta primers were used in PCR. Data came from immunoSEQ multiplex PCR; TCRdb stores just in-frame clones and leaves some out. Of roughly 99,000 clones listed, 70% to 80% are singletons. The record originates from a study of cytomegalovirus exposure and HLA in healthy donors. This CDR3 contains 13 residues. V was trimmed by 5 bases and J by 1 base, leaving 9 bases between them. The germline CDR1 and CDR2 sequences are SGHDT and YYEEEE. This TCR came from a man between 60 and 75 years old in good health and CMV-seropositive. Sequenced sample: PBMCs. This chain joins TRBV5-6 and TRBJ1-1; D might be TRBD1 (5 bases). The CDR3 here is CASRRTPNTEAFF. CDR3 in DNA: TGTGCCAGCAGGCGGACACCGAACACTGAAGCTTTCTTT.